This TCR beta chain was recovered during a study of cytomegalovirus exposure and HLA in healthy donors. Study-wide results and caveats: Among CMV-associated TCR beta chains, most appeared HLA-restricted in a later analysis.

As to this clone: The antigen remains undetermined.

This CDR3 is 15 amino acids long. With V trimmed by 6 bases and J by 5 bases, 8 bases remained unmatched. Germline CDR1 is SGHTA and CDR2 is FQGTGA. The study ran its PCR with 60 Vbeta and 13 Jbeta primers. Sequenced by immunoSEQ multiplex PCR; TCRdb stores in-frame clones only, minus some. Among some 90,000 clones listed, under 90% were seen once. This rearrangement joins TRBV7-3 to TRBJ2-2; the match to TRBD2 covers 8 bases. Sequenced material: PBMCs. The source is a man aged 50-60 years in good health and CMV-seronegative. CDR3 nucleotide sequence: TGTGCCAGCAGTACCGCGGCGGGAGGTACCGGGGAGCTGTTTTTT. Translating it yields CASSTAAGGTGELFF.